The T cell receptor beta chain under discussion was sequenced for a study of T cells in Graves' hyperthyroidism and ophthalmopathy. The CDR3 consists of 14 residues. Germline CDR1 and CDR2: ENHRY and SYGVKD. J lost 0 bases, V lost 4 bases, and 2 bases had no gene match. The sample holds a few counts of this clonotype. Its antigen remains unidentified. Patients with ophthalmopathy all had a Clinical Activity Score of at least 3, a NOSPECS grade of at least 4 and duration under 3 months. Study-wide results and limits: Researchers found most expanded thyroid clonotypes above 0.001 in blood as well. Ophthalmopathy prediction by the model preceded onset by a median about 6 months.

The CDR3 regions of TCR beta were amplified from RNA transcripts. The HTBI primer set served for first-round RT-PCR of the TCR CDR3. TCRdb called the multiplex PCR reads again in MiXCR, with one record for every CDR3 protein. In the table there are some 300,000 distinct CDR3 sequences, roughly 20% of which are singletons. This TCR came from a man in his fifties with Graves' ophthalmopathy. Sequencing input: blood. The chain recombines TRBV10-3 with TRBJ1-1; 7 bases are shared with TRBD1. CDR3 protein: CAISGGGLNTEAFF. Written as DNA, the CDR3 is TGTGCCATCAGTGGAGGGGGCCTGAACACTGAAGCTTTCTTT.